This T cell receptor (beta chain) appears in the sequencing data of a study of blood T cell repertoires in COVID-19. TCRdb's table, derived via immunoSEQ multiplex PCR, lists solely in-frame clones and lacks some. Altogether roughly 90,000 clones are present, 86% being singletons, with the ten largest covering about 25%. Germline V gives CDR1 SGHVS, CDR2 FNYEAQ. This CDR3 is 16 amino acids long. V lost 2 bases and J lost 4; bases outside the gene matches: 9. What was sequenced was peripheral blood. The source of this sequence is a human donor in a cohort sampled during active COVID-19. The chain joins TRBV7-6 to TRBJ1-1; 8 nucleotides agree with TRBD1. This CDR3 reads CASSLSRAGGFTEAFF. The DNA of the CDR3 is TGTGCCAGCAGCTTATCGAGAGCAGGGGGCTTCACTGAAGCTTTCTTT.